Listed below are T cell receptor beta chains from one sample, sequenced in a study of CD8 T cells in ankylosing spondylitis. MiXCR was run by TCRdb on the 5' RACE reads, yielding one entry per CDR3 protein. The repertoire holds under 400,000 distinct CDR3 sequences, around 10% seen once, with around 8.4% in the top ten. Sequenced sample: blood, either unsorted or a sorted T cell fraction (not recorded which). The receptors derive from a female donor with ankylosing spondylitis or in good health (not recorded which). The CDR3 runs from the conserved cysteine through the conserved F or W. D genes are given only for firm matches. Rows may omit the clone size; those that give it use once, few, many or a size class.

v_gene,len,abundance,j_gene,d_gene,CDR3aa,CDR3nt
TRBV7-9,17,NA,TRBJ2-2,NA,CASSRTLARTNTGELFF,TGTGCCAGCAGCCGCACTCTAGCGAGGACGAACACCGGGGAGCTGTTTTTT
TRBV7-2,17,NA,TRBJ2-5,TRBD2,CASSPGYSGSIQETQYF,TGTGCCAGCAGCCCGGGATATAGCGGGAGTATCCAGGAGACCCAGTACTTC
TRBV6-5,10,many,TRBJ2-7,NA,CATQDYEQYF,TGTGCCACCCAGGATTACGAGCAGTACTTC
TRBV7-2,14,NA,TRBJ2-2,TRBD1,CASGRDSNTGELFF,TGTGCCAGCGGCCGGGACAGTAACACCGGGGAGCTGTTTTTT
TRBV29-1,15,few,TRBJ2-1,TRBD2,CSVEGTSGRRREQFF,TGCAGCGTTGAAGGTACCAGCGGGAGACGACGGGAGCAGTTCTTC
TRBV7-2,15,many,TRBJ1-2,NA,CASSVRRARGYGYTF,TGTGCCAGCAGCGTAAGGCGGGCCCGGGGCTATGGCTACACCTTC
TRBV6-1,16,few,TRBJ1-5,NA,CASSWESVNSNQPQHF,TGTGCCAGCAGCTGGGAGTCGGTCAATAGCAATCAGCCCCAGCATTTT
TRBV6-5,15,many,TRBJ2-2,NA,CASSYGQGYTGELFF,TGTGCCAGCAGTTACGGGCAGGGGTACACCGGGGAGCTGTTTTTT
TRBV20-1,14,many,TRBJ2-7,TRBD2,CSAVEASGSHEQYF,TGCAGTGCCGTGGAGGCTAGCGGGAGCCACGAGCAGTACTTC
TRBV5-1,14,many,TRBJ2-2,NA,CASRSLINTGELFF,TGCGCCAGCCGATCCCTTATTAACACCGGGGAGCTGTTTTTT
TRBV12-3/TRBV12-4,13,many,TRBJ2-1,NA,CASSLSVYNEQFF,TGTGCCAGCAGTTTGTCTGTATACAATGAGCAGTTCTTC
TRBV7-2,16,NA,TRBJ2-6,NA,CASSRQRISGANVLTF,TGTGCCAGCAGCCGACAGCGGATATCTGGGGCCAACGTCCTGACTTTC
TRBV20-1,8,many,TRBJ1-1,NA,CSAREGFF,TGCAGTGCTAGAGAGGGTTTCTTT
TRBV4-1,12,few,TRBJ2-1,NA,CASSQEGTREFF,TGCGCCAGCAGCCAAGAGGGGACTCGGGAGTTCTTC
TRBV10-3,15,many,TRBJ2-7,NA,CAISESYGPPYEQYF,TGTGCCATCAGTGAGTCTTATGGGCCGCCCTACGAGCAGTACTTC
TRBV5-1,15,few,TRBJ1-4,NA,CASSGNGAPHEKLFF,TGCGCCAGCAGCGGAAACGGGGCTCCTCATGAAAAACTGTTTTTT
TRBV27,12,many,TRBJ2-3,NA,CASSRPTDTQYF,TGTGCCAGCAGTCGCCCCACAGATACGCAGTATTTT
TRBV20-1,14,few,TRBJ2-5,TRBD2,CSARLGTSGGAQYF,TGCAGTGCCCGACTCGGGACTAGCGGGGGGGCCCAGTACTTC
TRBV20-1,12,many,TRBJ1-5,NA,CSARQENQPQHF,TGCAGTGCCAGACAGGAGAATCAGCCCCAGCATTTT
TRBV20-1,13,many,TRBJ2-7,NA,CSAEPAGFYEQYF,TGCAGTGCTGAGCCAGCGGGTTTTTACGAGCAGTACTTC
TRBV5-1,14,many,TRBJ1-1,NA,CASSAEGLDTEAFF,TGCGCCAGCAGCGCTGAAGGGTTGGACACTGAAGCTTTCTTT
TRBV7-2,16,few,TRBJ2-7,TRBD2,CASSLEGASGTYEQYF,TGTGCCAGCAGCTTAGAGGGTGCTAGCGGGACGTACGAGCAGTACTTC
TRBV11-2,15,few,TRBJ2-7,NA,CASSLSPERIYEQYF,TGTGCCAGCAGCTTATCCCCGGAGCGAATCTACGAGCAGTACTTC
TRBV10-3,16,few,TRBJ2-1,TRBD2,CAISESGGSSYNEQFF,TGTGCCATCAGTGAGTCGGGCGGGAGCTCCTACAATGAGCAGTTCTTC
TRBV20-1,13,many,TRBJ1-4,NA,CSAAGPNNEKLFF,TGCAGTGCCGCAGGGCCCAATAATGAAAAACTGTTTTTT
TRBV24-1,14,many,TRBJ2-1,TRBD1,CATRVIFHRGEQFF,TGTGCCACCAGAGTTATCTTTCACAGGGGGGAGCAGTTCTTC
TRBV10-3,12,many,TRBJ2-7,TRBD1,CATARDSYEQYF,TGTGCCACCGCCCGGGACAGCTACGAGCAGTACTTC
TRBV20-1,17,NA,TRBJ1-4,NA,CCARLWAPLTANEKLFF,TGCTGTGCTAGATTATGGGCCCCGCTGACAGCTAATGAAAAACTGTTTTTT
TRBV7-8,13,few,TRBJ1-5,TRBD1,CASSLRGEQPQHF,TGTGCCAGCAGCCTCAGGGGGGAGCAGCCCCAGCATTTT
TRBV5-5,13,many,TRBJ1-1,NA,CASSLAPNTEAFF,TGTGCCAGCAGCTTGGCCCCTAACACTGAAGCTTTCTTT
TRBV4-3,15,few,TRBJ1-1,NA,CASSRRQTLDTEAFF,TGCGCCAGCAGCCGTCGGCAGACCTTGGACACTGAAGCTTTCTTT
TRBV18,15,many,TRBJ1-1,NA,CASSNRRGRNTEAFF,TGTGCCAGCTCCAACCGCAGGGGACGGAACACTGAAGCTTTCTTT
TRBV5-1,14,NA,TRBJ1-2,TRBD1,CASSRGQGDYGYTF,TGCGCCAGCAGCAGGGGACAGGGGGACTATGGCTACACCTTC
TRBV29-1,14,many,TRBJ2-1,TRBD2,CSVAGGQGIREQFF,TGCAGCGTTGCGGGAGGGCAGGGGATTCGTGAGCAGTTCTTC
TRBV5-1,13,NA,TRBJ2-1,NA,CASKDSGYNEQFF,TGCGCCAGCAAGGATAGCGGCTACAATGAGCAGTTCTTC
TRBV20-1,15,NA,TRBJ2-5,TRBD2,CSATPGTTYQETQYF,TGCAGTGCTACACCCGGGACTACGTACCAAGAGACCCAGTACTTC
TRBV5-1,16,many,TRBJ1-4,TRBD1,CASSYSTGTGNEKLFF,TGCGCCAGCAGCTACAGTACCGGGACAGGGAATGAAAAACTGTTTTTT
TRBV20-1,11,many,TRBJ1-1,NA,CSAYTGSRAFF,TGCAGTGCTTATACAGGTTCAAGGGCTTTCTTT
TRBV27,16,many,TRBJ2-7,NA,CASSFWGASGSYEQYF,TGTGCCAGCAGTTTTTGGGGGGCATCGGGCTCCTACGAGCAGTACTTC
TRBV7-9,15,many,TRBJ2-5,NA,CASSLRWGAQETQYF,TGTGCCAGCAGCTTAAGGTGGGGCGCCCAAGAGACCCAGTACTTC
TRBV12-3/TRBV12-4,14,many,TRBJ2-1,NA,CASSSPPGDNEQFF,TGTGCCAGCAGTTCCCCCCCGGGGGACAATGAGCAGTTCTTC
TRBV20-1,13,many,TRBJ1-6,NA,CSASKGAASPLHF,TGCAGTGCTAGCAAGGGTGCAGCTTCACCCCTCCACTTT
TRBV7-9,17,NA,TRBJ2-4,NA,CASSPPGGDLAKNIQYF,TGTGCCAGCAGCCCCCCTGGGGGAGACCTAGCCAAAAACATTCAGTACTTC
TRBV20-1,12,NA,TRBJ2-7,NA,CSARDDTHEQYF,TGCAGTGCTAGAGATGACACTCACGAGCAGTACTTC
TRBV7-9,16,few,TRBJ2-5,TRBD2,CASSFGLTSGQETQYF,TGTGCCAGCAGCTTCGGCTTGACTAGCGGACAAGAGACCCAGTACTTC
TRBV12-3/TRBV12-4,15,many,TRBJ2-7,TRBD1,CASSPNRDRTYEQYF,TGTGCCAGCAGCCCTAACCGGGACAGGACCTACGAGCAGTACTTC
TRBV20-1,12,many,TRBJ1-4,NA,CSPRQDRGKLFF,TGCAGTCCCCGGCAGGATCGGGGAAAACTGTTTTTT
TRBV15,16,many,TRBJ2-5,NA,CATNERTTTYQETQYF,TGTGCCACCAACGAAAGGACAACGACGTACCAAGAGACCCAGTACTTC